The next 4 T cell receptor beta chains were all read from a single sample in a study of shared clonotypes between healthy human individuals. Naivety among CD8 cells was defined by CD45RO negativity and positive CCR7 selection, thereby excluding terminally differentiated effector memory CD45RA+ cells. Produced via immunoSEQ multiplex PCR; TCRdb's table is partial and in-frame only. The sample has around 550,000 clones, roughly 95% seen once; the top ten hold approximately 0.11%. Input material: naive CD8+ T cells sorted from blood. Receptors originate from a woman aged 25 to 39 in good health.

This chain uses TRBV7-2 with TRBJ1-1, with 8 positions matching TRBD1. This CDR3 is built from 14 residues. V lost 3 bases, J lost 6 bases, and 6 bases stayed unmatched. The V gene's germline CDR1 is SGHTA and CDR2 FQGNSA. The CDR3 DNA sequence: TGTGCCAGCAGCTTTGGGACAGGCTACGCTGAAGCTTTCTTT. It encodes CASSFGTGYAEAFF.

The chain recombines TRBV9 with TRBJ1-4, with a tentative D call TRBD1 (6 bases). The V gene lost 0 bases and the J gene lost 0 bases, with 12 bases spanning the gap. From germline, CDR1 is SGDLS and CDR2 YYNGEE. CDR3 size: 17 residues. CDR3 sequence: CASSVGGGSATNEKLFF. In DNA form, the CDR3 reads TGTGCCAGCAGCGTAGGAGGGGGATCTGCAACTAATGAAAAACTGTTTTTT.

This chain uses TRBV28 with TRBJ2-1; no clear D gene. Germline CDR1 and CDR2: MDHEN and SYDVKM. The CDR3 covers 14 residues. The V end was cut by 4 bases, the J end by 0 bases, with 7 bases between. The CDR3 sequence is CASSYLRSYNEQFF. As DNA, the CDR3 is TGTGCCAGCAGTTATCTCCGCTCCTACAATGAGCAGTTCTTC.

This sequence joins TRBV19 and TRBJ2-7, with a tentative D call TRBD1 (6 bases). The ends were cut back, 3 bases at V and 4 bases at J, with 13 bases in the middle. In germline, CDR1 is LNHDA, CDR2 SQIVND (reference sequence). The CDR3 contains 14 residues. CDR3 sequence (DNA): TGTGCCAGTAGTATGGATTCACAGGGTTACGAGCAGTACTTC. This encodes CASSMDSQGYEQYF.